A single sample is the source of the 20 T cell receptor beta chains below, sequenced in a study of shared clonotypes between healthy human individuals. Profiled with immunoSEQ multiplex PCR; TCRdb holds only in-frame clones, not every one. The table records a few million clones, 90% to 96% of them present only once. Sequencing was performed on naive CD4+ T cells sorted from blood. Subset meaning: CD45RA+ positively selected. The receptors here all came from a man aged 18 to 29 in good health.

This sequence joins TRBV28 and TRBJ2-1, with 13 bases fitting TRBD2. Germline V gene sequence: CDR1 MDHEN, CDR2 SYDVKM. The CDR3 spans 14 residues. After removal of 6 bases from V and 5 bases from J, the junction contained 1 base not matched to a gene. In nucleotides, the CDR3 is TGTGCCAGCAGACTAGCGGGAGGGAACAATGAGCAGTTCTTC. Amino acids: CASRLAGGNNEQFF.

The chain uses TRBV4-2 and TRBJ2-5; D gene unclear. Trimming shortened V by 1 base and J by 2 bases, and 8 bases separated the two germline ends. CDR1 is LGHNA and CDR2 is YNFKEQ in the germline V gene. CDR3 length: 14 amino acids. For the CDR3, the DNA is TGTGCCAGCAGCCAAGTTGGGCTACAAGAGACCCAGTACTTC. This codes for CASSQVGLQETQYF.

This clone appeared a single time. This rearrangement joins TRBV10-3 to TRBJ2-3, with 10 positions matching TRBD2. CDR3 size: 16 residues. Per the germline V gene, CDR1 is ENHRY and CDR2 is SYGVKD. With V trimmed by 0 bases and J by 3 bases, 3 bases remained unmatched. The CDR3 DNA follows: TGTGCCATCAGTGAGTCGAAGGGACTAGCGACAGATACGCAGTATTTT. As protein: CAISESKGLATDTQYF.

The chain is built from TRBV18 and TRBJ1-4, with 10 bases matching TRBD1. Trimming cost V 4 bases and J 4 bases; bases outside gene matches: 6. CDR1 is KGHSH and CDR2 is LQKENI in the germline V gene. The CDR3 is 16 amino acids. CDR3 amino acids: CASSLFRTGGNEKLFF. DNA for the CDR3: TGTGCCAGCTCACTTTTCCGGACAGGGGGTAATGAAAAACTGTTTTTT.

The chain recombines TRBV27 with TRBJ1-4; no clear D. This CDR3 region has 16 residues. Trimming pared 5 bases from V and 6 bases from J, leaving 19 bases between. In germline, CDR1 is MNHEY, CDR2 SMNVEV (reference sequence). The CDR3 sequence is CASSVGPGWEDEKLFF. The CDR3 DNA is TGTGCCAGCAGTGTCGGTCCGGGGTGGGAAGATGAAAAACTGTTTTTT. Using reference TRBV27 and TRBJ1-4 for the parts outside the CDR3, the full variable domain is EAQVTQNPRYLITVTGKKLTVTCSQNMNHEYMSWYRQDPGLGLRQIYYSMNVEVTDKGDVPEGYKVSRKEKRNFPLILESPSPNQTSLYFCASSVGPGWEDEKLFFGSGTQLSVL.

V gene TRBV19 combines with J gene TRBJ1-5, with a weak D call TRBD1 (6 bases). V was trimmed by 6 bases and J by 4 bases, leaving 13 bases between them. Germline V gene sequence: CDR1 LNHDA, CDR2 SQIVND (reference sequence). The CDR3 has 14 amino acids. CDR3 coding DNA: TGTGCCAGTAGGGGGAGACAGGTAAATCAGCCCCAGCATTTT. It encodes CASRGRQVNQPQHF. Full variable domain (remainder filled in from reference TRBV19 and TRBJ1-5): DGGITQSPKYLFRKEGQNVTLSCEQNLNHDAMYWYRQDPGQGLRLIYYSQIVNDFQKGDIAEGYSVSREKKESFPLTVTSAQKNPTAFYLCASRGRQVNQPQHFGDGTRLSIL.

The J gene is TRBJ2-6, the V gene TRBV9; 10 nucleotides align to TRBD1. The V segment lost 0 bases and the J segment 4 bases; nucleotides outside the gene matches: 10. CDR1 SGDLS and CDR2 YYNGEE come from the germline V gene. The CDR3 is 19 residues long. Written as DNA, the CDR3 is TGTGCCAGCAGCGTAGGTGTTAGACAGGGGGCCGCCGGGGCCAACGTCCTGACTTTC. This encodes CASSVGVRQGAAGANVLTF.

The gene calls are TRBV5-4 and TRBJ2-1; a possible D gene is TRBD1 (6 bases). Germline V gene data show CDR1 as SGHNT and CDR2 as YYREEE (reference sequence). The CDR3 loop spans 13 amino acids. Trimming pared 4 bases from V and 4 bases from J, leaving 9 bases between. CDR3 residues: CASSRQEYNEQFF. The CDR3 DNA is TGTGCCAGCAGCCGACAGGAGTACAATGAGCAGTTCTTC.

The chain recombines TRBV11-2 with TRBJ2-7; no clear D. CDR1 is SGHAT and CDR2 is FQNNGV in the germline V gene. This CDR3 is 14 amino acids long. Trimming pared 4 bases from V and 0 bases from J, leaving 10 bases between. CDR3 protein: CASSSLTYSYEQYF. As DNA, the CDR3 is TGTGCCAGCAGCTCCCTGACCTACTCCTACGAGCAGTACTTC.

The chain employs TRBV27 and TRBJ1-1, with TRBD1 as a possible D gene (5 bases). The V gene's germline CDR1 is MNHEY and CDR2 SMNVEV (reference sequence). The CDR3 loop spans 15 amino acids. V gave up 3 bases and J gave up 3 bases, with 14 bases separating them. CDR3: CASSFGPRGYTEAFF. The DNA of the CDR3 is TGTGCCAGCAGTTTTGGGCCGCGGGGGTACACTGAAGCTTTCTTT.

V is TRBV6-5 and J is TRBJ1-1, with 8 positions matching TRBD1. The CDR3 extends over 11 amino acids. The ends lost 6 bases at V and 14 bases at J; junction bases unmatched: 8. CDR1 is MNHEY, CDR2 SVGAGI, per germline. CDR3 sequence (DNA): TGTGCCAGCAGGCGAGGACAGGGAGAATTCTTT. Its protein is CASRRGQGEFF.

V usage is TRBV7-9 and J usage is TRBJ1-2; unclear D gene. CDR3 length: 13 amino acids. Germline lookup yields CDR1 SEHNR and CDR2 FQNEAQ (reference sequence). Trimming shortened V by 5 bases and J by 4 bases, and 11 bases separated the two germline ends. This CDR3 reads CASSHKSGYGYTF. CDR3 DNA: TGTGCCAGCAGCCACAAGTCAGGCTATGGCTACACCTTC.

V usage is TRBV18 and J usage is TRBJ2-3; D gene ambiguous. V lost 0 bases and J lost 3, with 7 bases in between. The CDR3 has 14 amino acids. Germline CDR1 KGHSH, CDR2 LQKENI. The DNA of the CDR3 is TGTGCCAGCTCACCACCTATGGGTACAGATACGCAGTATTTT. Translated, it gives CASSPPMGTDTQYF.

This chain's CDR3 is CAWSAPPGGGAETQYF. The CDR3 DNA sequence: TGTGCCTGGAGCGCTCCCCCGGGAGGGGGCGCGGAGACCCAGTACTTC. This rearrangement joins TRBV30 to TRBJ2-5; D is possibly TRBD2 (8 bases). Trimming took off 3 bases at V and 5 bases at J, with 22 bases between the two ends. The CDR3 is made up of 16 amino acids. Germline lookup yields CDR1 GTSNPN and CDR2 SVGIG (reference sequence).

This clone was counted between two and nine times. The chain links TRBV19 to TRBJ2-2, with D possibly TRBD2 on 5 matching bases. V was clipped by 10 bases and J by 2 bases, with 14 bases between them. CDR3 length: 14 amino acids. In germline, CDR1 is LNHDA, CDR2 SQIVND (reference sequence). In DNA form, the CDR3 reads TGTGCCACCTTAGCGTCTTATAACACCGGGGAGCTGTTTTTT. Amino acid sequence: CATLASYNTGELFF.

J is TRBJ2-1 and V is TRBV4-1; 11 positions match TRBD2. Per the germline V gene, CDR1 is MGHRA and CDR2 is YSYEKL. The CDR3 length is 16 residues. V was pared by 5 bases and J by 7 bases, with 10 bases of the junction left unmatched. The CDR3 protein is CASSSWLRTSGNEQFF. The CDR3 DNA sequence: TGCGCCAGCAGCTCCTGGTTAAGGACTAGCGGGAATGAGCAGTTCTTC.

The chain couples TRBV6-6 to TRBJ2-5; D remains unclear. V was clipped by 4 bases and J by 1 base, with 4 bases between them. This CDR3 contains 12 residues. CDR1 and CDR2 (germline): MNHNY, SVGAGI (reference sequence). DNA for the CDR3: TGTGCCAGCAGTTTCCGCCAAGAGACCCAGTACTTC. This gives the protein CASSFRQETQYF.

Turning to this clone: The same CDR3 arises from other DNA sequences in this sample as well. The gene calls are TRBV5-1 and TRBJ2-7; D may match TRBD1 or TRBD2 (6 bases each). The length of the CDR3 is 14 residues. The germline CDR1 and CDR2 sequences are SGHRS and YFSETQ. V was pared by 4 bases and J by 3 bases, with 14 bases between. The CDR3 sequence is CASSPGGGLYEQYF. The CDR3 nucleotides are TGCGCCAGCAGCCCCGGTGGGGGGCTCTACGAGCAGTACTTC.

The V and J genes are TRBV6-1 and TRBJ1-4, with D uncertain. Trimming took 5 bases from V and 4 from J, leaving 14 bases between them. CDR3 size: 15 residues. Germline V gene data show CDR1 as MNHNS and CDR2 as SASEGT. CDR3 DNA: TGTGCCAGCAGTTTAGCAGAGGTGAATAATGAAAAACTGTTTTTT. It yields the protein CASSLAEVNNEKLFF.

The CDR3 is CASSSSGRGNNEQFF. In DNA, the CDR3 is TGTGCCAGCAGTTCTAGCGGGAGAGGGAACAATGAGCAGTTCTTC. The rearrangement uses TRBV7-6 and TRBJ2-1; 10 nucleotides align to TRBD2. The CDR3 is made up of 15 amino acids. The germline V gene encodes CDR1 SGHVS and CDR2 FNYEAQ. The ends lost 6 bases at V and 5 bases at J; junction bases unmatched: 7.